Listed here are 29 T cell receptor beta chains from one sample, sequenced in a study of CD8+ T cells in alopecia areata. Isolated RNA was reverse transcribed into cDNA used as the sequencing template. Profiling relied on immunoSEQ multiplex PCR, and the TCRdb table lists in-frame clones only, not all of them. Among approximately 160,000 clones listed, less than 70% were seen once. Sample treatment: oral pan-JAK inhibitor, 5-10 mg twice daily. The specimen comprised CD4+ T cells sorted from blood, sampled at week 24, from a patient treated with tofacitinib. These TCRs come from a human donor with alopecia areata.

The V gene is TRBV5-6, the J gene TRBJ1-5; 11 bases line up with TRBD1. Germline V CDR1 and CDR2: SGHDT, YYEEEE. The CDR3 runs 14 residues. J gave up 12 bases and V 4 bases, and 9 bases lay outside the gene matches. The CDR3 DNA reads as TGTGCCAGCAGCCTAGGACAGGGGGCTACGATCCAGCATTTT. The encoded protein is CASSLGQGATIQHF.

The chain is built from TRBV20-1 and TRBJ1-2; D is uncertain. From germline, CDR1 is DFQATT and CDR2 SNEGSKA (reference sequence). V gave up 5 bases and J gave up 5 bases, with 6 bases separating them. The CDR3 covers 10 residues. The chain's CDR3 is CSAQLYGYTF. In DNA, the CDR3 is TGCAGTGCTCAACTGTATGGCTACACCTTC.

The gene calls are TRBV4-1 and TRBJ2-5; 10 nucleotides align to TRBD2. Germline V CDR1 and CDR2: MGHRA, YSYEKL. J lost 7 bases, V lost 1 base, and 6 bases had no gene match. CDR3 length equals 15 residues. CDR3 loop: CASSQGLAGVGTQYF. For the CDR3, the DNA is TGCGCCAGCAGCCAAGGGCTAGCGGGGGTAGGGACCCAGTACTTC.

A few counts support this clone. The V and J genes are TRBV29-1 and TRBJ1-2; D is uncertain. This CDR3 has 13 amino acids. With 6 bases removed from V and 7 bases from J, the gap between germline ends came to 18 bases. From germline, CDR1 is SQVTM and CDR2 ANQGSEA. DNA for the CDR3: TGCAGCGTCCAACCGGGGAGCCGCTCTGGCTACACCTTC. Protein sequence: CSVQPGSRSGYTF.

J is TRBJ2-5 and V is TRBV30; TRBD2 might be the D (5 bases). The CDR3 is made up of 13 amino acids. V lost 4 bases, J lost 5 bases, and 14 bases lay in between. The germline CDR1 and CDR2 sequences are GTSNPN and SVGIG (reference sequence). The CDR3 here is CAWISLSGETQYF. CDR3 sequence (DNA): TGTGCCTGGATTTCACTATCGGGGGAGACCCAGTACTTC.

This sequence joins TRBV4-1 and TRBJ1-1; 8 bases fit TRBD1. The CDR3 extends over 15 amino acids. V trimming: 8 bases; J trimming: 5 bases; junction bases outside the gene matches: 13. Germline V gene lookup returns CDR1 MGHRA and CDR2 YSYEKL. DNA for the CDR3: TGCGCCAGCGATCCATCAGGGGGCGGTAAGACTGAAGCTTTCTTT. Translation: CASDPSGGGKTEAFF.

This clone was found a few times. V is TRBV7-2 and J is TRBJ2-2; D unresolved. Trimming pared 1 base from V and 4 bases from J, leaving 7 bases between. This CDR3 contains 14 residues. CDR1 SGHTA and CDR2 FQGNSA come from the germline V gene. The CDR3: CASSLVRSTGELFF. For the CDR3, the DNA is TGTGCCAGCAGCTTAGTTCGCAGCACCGGGGAGCTGTTTTTT.

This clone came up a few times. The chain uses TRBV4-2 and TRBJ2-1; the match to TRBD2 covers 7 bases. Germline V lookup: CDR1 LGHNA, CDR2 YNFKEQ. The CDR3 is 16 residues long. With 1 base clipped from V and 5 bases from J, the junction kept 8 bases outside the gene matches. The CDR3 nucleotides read TGTGCCAGCAGCCAAGCTGTGACTAGCCCCCACAATGAGCAGTTCTTC. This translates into CASSQAVTSPHNEQFF.

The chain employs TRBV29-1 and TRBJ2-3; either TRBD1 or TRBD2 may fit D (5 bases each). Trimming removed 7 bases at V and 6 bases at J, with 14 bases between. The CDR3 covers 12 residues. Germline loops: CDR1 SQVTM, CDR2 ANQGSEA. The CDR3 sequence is CSARQGRDTQYF. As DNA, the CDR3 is TGCAGCGCCCGCCAGGGACGGGATACGCAGTATTTT.

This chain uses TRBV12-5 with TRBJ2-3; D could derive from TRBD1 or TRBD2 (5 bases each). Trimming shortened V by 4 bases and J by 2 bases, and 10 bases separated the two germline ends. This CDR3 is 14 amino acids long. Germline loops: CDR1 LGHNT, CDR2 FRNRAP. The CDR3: CASGSGPTTDTQYF. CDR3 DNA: TGTGCTAGTGGTTCGGGACCTACCACAGATACGCAGTATTTT.

The CDR3 spells CASRPRFYGRGGQGEAFF. The CDR3 nucleotides are TGCGCCAGCAGGCCAAGGTTTTACGGGAGAGGGGGGCAGGGTGAAGCTTTCTTT. The V gene is TRBV4-1, the J gene TRBJ1-1, with D maybe TRBD1 (6 bases). Per the germline V gene, CDR1 is MGHRA and CDR2 is YSYEKL. The CDR3 loop spans 18 amino acids. The ends were cut back, 6 bases at V and 7 bases at J, with 30 bases in the middle.

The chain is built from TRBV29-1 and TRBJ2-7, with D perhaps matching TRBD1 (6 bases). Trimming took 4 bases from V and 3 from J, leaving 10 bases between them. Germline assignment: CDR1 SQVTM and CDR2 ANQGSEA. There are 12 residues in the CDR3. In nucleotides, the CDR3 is TGCAGCGTTGGGGGGCAATTCTACGAGCAGTACTTC. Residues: CSVGGQFYEQYF.

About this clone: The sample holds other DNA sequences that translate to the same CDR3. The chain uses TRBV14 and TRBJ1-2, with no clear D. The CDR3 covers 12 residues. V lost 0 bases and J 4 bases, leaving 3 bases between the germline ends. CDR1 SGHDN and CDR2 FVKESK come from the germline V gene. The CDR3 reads CASSQEAYGYTF. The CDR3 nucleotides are TGTGCCAGCAGCCAAGAAGCCTATGGCTACACCTTC.

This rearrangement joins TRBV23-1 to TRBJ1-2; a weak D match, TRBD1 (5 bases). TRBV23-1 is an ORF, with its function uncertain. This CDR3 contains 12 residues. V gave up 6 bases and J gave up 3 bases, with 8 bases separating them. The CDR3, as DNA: TGCGCCAGCAGACCAGGGTACTATGGCTACACCTTC. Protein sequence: CASRPGYYGYTF.

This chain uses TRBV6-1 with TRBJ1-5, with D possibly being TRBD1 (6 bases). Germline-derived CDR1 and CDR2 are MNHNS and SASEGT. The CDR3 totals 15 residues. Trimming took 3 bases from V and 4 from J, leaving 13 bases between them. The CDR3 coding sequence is TGTGCCAGCAGTGAGCCTACAGGGTATAATCAGCCCCAGCATTTT. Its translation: CASSEPTGYNQPQHF.

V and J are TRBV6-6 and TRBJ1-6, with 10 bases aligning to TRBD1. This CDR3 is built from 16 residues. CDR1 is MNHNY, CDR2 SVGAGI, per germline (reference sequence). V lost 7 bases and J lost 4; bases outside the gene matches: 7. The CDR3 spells CASNRDRGKYNSPLHF. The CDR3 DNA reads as TGTGCCAGCAATCGGGACAGGGGCAAATATAATTCACCCCTCCACTTT.

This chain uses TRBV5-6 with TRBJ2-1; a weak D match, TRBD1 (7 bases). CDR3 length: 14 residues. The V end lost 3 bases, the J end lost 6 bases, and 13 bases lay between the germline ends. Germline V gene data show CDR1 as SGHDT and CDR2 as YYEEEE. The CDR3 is CASSSTGRSNEQFF. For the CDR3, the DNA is TGTGCCAGCAGCTCGACAGGGAGGAGCAATGAGCAGTTCTTC.

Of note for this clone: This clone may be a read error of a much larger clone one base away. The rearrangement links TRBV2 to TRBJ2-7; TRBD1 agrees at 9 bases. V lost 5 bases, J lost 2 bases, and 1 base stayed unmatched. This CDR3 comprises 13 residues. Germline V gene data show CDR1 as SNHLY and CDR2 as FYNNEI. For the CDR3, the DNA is TGTGCCAGCAGTCGGGACAGGGCCTACGAGCAGTACTTC. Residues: CASSRDRAYEQYF.

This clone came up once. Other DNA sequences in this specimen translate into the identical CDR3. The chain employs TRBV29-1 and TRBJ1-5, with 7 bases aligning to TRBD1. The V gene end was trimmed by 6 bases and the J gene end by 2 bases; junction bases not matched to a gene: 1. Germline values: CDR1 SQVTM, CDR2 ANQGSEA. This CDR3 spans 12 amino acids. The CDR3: CSVGTGNQPQHF. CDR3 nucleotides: TGCAGCGTCGGGACAGGCAATCAGCCCCAGCATTTT. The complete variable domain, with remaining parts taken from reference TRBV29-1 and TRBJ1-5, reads SAVISQKPSRDICQRGTSLTIQCQVDSQVTMMFWYRQQPGQSLTLIATANQGSEATYESGFVIDKFPISRPNLTFSTLTVSNMSPEDSSIYLCSVGTGNQPQHFGDGTRLSIL.

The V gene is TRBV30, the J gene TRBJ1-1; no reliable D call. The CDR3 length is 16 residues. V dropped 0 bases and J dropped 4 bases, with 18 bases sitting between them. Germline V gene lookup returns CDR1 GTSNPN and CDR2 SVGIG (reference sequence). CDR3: CAWSVRLGPLGTEAFF. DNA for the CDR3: TGTGCCTGGAGTGTACGGCTAGGCCCTCTGGGCACTGAAGCTTTCTTT.

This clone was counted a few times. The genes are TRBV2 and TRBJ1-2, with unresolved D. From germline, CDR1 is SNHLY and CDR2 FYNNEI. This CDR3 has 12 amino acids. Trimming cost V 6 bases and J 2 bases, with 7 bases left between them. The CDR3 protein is CASRDGNYGYTF. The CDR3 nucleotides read TGTGCCAGCAGGGACGGGAACTATGGCTACACCTTC.

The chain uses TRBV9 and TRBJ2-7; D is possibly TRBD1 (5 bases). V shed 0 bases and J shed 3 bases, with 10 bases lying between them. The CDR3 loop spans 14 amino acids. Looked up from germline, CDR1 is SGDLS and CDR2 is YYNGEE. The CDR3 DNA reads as TGTGCCAGCAGCGTAGCTACAGGTTTCTACGAGCAGTACTTC. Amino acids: CASSVATGFYEQYF.

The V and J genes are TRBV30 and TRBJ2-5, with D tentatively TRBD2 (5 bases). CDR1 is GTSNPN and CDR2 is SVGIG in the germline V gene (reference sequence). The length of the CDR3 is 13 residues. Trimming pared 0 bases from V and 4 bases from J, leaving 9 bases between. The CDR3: CAWSVKGVETQYF. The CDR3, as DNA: TGTGCCTGGAGTGTAAAGGGAGTAGAGACCCAGTACTTC.

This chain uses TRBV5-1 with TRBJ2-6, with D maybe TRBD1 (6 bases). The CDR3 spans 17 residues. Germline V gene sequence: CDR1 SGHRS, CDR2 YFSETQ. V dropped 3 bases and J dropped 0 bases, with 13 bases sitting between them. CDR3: CASSSTGLSSGANVLTF. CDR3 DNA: TGCGCCAGCAGCTCGACAGGTCTGAGCTCTGGGGCCAACGTCCTGACTTTC.

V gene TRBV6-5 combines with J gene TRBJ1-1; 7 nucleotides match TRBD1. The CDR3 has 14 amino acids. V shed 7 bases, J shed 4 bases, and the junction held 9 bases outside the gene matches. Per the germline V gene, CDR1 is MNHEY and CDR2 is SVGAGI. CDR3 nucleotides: TGTGCCAGCATCGAGACAGGGTCGGTCACTGAAGCTTTCTTT. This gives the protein CASIETGSVTEAFF.

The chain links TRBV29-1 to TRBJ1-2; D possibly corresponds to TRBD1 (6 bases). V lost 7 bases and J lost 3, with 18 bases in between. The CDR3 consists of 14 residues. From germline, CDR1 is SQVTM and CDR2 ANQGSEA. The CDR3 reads CSASSGRGDYGYTF. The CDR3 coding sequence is TGCAGCGCCTCGTCGGGCAGGGGAGACTATGGCTACACCTTC.

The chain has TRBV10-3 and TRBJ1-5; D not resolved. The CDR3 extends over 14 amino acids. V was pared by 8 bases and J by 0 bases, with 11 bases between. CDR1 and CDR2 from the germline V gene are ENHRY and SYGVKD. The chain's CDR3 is CAISADYSNQPQHF. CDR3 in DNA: TGTGCCATCTCTGCCGATTATAGCAATCAGCCCCAGCATTTT.

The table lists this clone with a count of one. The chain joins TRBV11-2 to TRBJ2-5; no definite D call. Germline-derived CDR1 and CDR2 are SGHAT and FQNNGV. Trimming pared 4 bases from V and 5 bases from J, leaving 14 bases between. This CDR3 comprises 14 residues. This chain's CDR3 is CASSSNLRLETQYF. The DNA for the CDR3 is TGTGCCAGCAGCTCCAACCTCCGGCTGGAGACCCAGTACTTC.

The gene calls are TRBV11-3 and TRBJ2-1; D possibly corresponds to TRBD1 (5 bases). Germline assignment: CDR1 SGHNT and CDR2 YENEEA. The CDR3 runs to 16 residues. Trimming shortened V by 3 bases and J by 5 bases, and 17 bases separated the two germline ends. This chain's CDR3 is CASSFIQAWRHNEQFF. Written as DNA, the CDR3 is TGTGCCAGCAGCTTTATACAGGCCTGGAGACACAATGAGCAGTTCTTC.